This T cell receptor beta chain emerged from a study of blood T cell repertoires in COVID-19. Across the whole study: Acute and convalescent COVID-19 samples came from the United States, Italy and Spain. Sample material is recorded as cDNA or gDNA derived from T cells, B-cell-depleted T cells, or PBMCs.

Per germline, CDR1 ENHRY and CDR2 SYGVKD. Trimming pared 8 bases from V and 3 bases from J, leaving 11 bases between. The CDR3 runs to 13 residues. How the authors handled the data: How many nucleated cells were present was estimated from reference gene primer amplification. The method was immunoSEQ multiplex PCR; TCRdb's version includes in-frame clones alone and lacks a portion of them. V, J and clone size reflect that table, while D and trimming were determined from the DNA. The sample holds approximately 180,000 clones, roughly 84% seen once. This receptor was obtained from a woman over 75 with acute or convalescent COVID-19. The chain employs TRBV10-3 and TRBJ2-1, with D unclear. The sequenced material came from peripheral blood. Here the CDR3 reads CAIGTDNYNEQFF. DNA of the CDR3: TGTGCCATCGGAACAGATAACTACAATGAGCAGTTCTTC.